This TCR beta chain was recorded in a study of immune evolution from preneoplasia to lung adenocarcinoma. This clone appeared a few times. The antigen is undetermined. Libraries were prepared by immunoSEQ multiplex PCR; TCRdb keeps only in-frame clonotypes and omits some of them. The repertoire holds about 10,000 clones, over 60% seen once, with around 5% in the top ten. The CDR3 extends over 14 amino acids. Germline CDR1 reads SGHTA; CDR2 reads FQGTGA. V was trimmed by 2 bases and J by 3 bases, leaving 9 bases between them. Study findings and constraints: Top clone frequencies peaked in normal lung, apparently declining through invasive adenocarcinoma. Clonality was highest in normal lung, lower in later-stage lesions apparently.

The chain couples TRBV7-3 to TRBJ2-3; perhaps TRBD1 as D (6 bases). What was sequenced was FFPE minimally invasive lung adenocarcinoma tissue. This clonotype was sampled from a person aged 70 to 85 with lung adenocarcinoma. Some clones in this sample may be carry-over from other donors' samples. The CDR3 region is CASSLDRTTDTQYF. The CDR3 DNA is TGTGCCAGCAGCTTAGACAGGACAACAGATACGCAGTATTTT. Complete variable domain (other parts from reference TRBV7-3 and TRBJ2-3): GAGVSQTPSNKVTEKGKYVELRCDPISGHTALYWYRQSLGQGPEFLIYFQGTGAADDSGLPNDRFFAVRPEGSVSTLKIQRTERGDSAVYLCASSLDRTTDTQYFGPGTRLTVL.